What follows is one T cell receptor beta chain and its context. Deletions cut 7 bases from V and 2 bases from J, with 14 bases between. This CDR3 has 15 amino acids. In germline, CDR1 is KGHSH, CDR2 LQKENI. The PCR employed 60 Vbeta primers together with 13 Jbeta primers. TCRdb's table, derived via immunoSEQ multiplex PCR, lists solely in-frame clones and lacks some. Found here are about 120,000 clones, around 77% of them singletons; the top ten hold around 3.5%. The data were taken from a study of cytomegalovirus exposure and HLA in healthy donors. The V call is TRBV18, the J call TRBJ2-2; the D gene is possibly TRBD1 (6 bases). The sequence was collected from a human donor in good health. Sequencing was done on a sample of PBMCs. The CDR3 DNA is TGTGCCAGCTTCGGGACACAGGCTAACACCGGGGAGCTGTTTTTT. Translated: CASFGTQANTGELFF.